The 9 T cell receptor beta chains given below trace back to one sample, sequenced in a study of cytomegalovirus exposure and HLA in healthy donors. PCR employed 60 Vbeta and 13 Jbeta primers. Sequenced by immunoSEQ multiplex PCR; TCRdb stores in-frame clones only, minus some. Here the sample spans tens of thousands of clones, 75% to 85% being singletons. The sequenced sample consisted of PBMCs. All receptors derive from a man aged 50 to 60 in good health and CMV-seropositive.

This chain links TRBV19 with TRBJ2-7; the D gene is possibly TRBD2 (6 bases). The CDR3 is made up of 15 amino acids. The germline V and J ends were trimmed by 0 bases and 3 bases, with 12 bases remaining between them. The V gene's germline CDR1 is LNHDA and CDR2 SQIVND (reference sequence). The CDR3 protein is CASSIEAPGVYEQYF. The CDR3 DNA is TGTGCCAGTAGTATAGAGGCTCCGGGGGTCTACGAGCAGTACTTC.

This chain connects TRBV9 to TRBJ2-7, with a tentative D call TRBD1 (8 bases). CDR1 and CDR2 from the germline V gene are SGDLS and YYNGEE. Trimming stripped 4 bases from V and 5 bases from J, with 22 bases between. CDR3 length equals 16 residues. The CDR3 loop is CASSPRQGRATDEQYF. CDR3 DNA: TGTGCCAGCAGCCCCCGACAGGGGAGGGCGACGGACGAGCAGTACTTC.

The genes are TRBV7-6 and TRBJ2-7; D remains ambiguous. Trimming removed 5 bases from V and 0 bases from J, with 11 bases in between. This CDR3 spans 14 amino acids. Germline assignment: CDR1 SGHVS and CDR2 FNYEAQ. The CDR3 protein is CASSPIVNSYEQYF. The DNA for the CDR3 is TGTGCCAGCAGCCCAATTGTCAACTCCTACGAGCAGTACTTC.

The chain couples TRBV28 to TRBJ2-7, with TRBD1 as a possible D gene (5 bases). Germline V gene data show CDR1 as MDHEN and CDR2 as SYDVKM. Trimming cost V 4 bases and J 2 bases, with 15 bases left between them. The CDR3 is made up of 15 amino acids. The CDR3 DNA is TGTGCCAGCAGTTCCGGACAATCCGGCCCCTACGAGCAGTACTTC. It encodes CASSSGQSGPYEQYF.

V and J are TRBV7-9 and TRBJ1-2; 9 bases align to TRBD1. After removal of 5 bases from V and 7 bases from J, the junction contained 5 bases not matched to a gene. CDR3 size: 13 residues. Germline-derived CDR1 and CDR2 are SEHNR and FQNEAQ (reference sequence). The CDR3 coding sequence is TGTGCCAGCAGCCAGGGACAGGGCTCTGGCTACACCTTC. Translation gives CASSQGQGSGYTF.

This clone has a single count. The chain joins TRBV6-1 to TRBJ1-5; D call uncertain. The CDR3 loop spans 15 amino acids. Trimming stripped 4 bases from V and 0 bases from J, with 10 bases between. Germline lookup yields CDR1 MNHNS and CDR2 SASEGT. The CDR3 sequence is CASSAGFSSNQPQHF. CDR3 nucleotide sequence: TGTGCCAGCAGTGCGGGGTTCAGTAGCAATCAGCCCCAGCATTTT.

Of note for this clone: In the same sample, other DNA sequences code for this CDR3. This chain uses TRBV2 with TRBJ2-5; TRBD1 matches at 8 bases. CDR1 is SNHLY, CDR2 FYNNEI, per germline. This CDR3 spans 16 amino acids. Losses at the gene ends were 4 bases for V and 4 bases for J; bases not matched to a gene: 11. Written as DNA, the CDR3 is TGTGCCAGCAGTGGAAATCCAGGGGGCATGGGAGAGACCCAGTACTTC. Its protein product is CASSGNPGGMGETQYF. The variable domain in full, with the rest retrieved from reference TRBV2 and TRBJ2-5, is EPEVTQTPSHQVTQMGQEVILRCVPISNHLYFYWYRQILGQKVEFLVSFYNNEISEKSEIFDDQFSVERPDGSNFTLKIRSTKLEDSAMYFCASSGNPGGMGETQYFGPGTRLLVL.

The chain recombines TRBV11-2 with TRBJ2-1; 10 bases are shared with TRBD2. J gave up 5 bases and V 4 bases, and 8 bases lay outside the gene matches. Germline assignment: CDR1 SGHAT and CDR2 FQNNGV. The CDR3 contains 16 residues. The CDR3: CASSSPAGGFNNEQFF. In DNA, the CDR3 is TGTGCCAGCAGCTCCCCAGCGGGGGGGTTCAACAATGAGCAGTTCTTC.

V is TRBV5-1 and J is TRBJ1-4; D remains ambiguous. Trimming took 0 bases from V and 0 from J, leaving 9 bases between them. Germline V gene sequence: CDR1 SGHRS, CDR2 YFSETQ. The CDR3 totals 16 residues. CDR3 protein: CASSLGAGPTNEKLFF. Written as DNA, the CDR3 is TGCGCCAGCAGCTTGGGAGCGGGCCCAACTAATGAAAAACTGTTTTTT.